One sample yielded the 32 T cell receptor beta chains listed below, sequenced in a study of regulatory T cells in long-lasting Graves disease. In building TCR beta libraries, iRepertoire HTBI primers were used together with Arm-PCR of CDR3 regions. Via MiXCR, TCRdb re-called the multiplex PCR reads, giving one row per CDR3 protein. This table has some 280,000 distinct CDR3 sequences, around a fifth appearing once. Noted time point: persistent/refractory GD, antithyroid drugs over 5 years with positive TRAb. Generation of the TCR library employed RNA extracted from PBMCs. The sequencing used peripheral blood mononuclear cells (PBMCs), collected when the disease was refractory, from a patient treated with antithyroid drugs. The receptors were sampled from a female donor with Graves disease.

This clonotype was recorded a few times. The CDR3, as DNA: TGTGCCAGCAGAGGACTCAACACTGAAGCTTTCTTT. Translation: CASRGLNTEAFF. V gene TRBV19 combines with J gene TRBJ1-1; D is uncertain. CDR3 length: 12 residues. V lost 9 bases to trimming and J lost 2 bases, with 10 bases between them. The germline V gene encodes CDR1 LNHDA and CDR2 SQIVND (reference sequence). Combining the CDR3 with reference TRBV19 and TRBJ1-1 gives the whole variable domain DGGITQSPKYLFRKEGQNVTLSCEQNLNHDAMYWYRQDPGQGLRLIYYSQIVNDFQKGDIAEGYSVSREKKESFPLTVTSAQKNPTAFYLCASRGLNTEAFFGQGTRLTVV.

The rearrangement links TRBV20-1 to TRBJ1-4; 7 bases line up with TRBD1. Germline trimming cut 3 bases from V and 5 bases from J; bases unmatched to any gene: 12. Germline V gene data show CDR1 as DFQATT and CDR2 as SNEGSKA (reference sequence). The CDR3 has 16 residues. The CDR3 nucleotides are TGCAGTGCTAGTTCTTGGGCAGGGGGTCCGAATGAAAAACTGTTTTTT. Amino acids: CSASSWAGGPNEKLFF.

This clonotype was observed many times. The rearrangement links TRBV7-2 to TRBJ1-2; D uncertain. CDR1 is SGHTA and CDR2 is FQGNSA in the germline V gene. This CDR3 region has 15 residues. V lost 0 bases and J 6 bases, leaving 14 bases between the germline ends. The CDR3 DNA follows: TGTGCCAGCAGCTTAGCGCGGCCGATGGGGAATGGCTACACCTTC. This translates into CASSLARPMGNGYTF.

This clonotype was counted at least ten times. This chain links TRBV29-1 with TRBJ1-1; D gene unclear. Germline V lookup: CDR1 SQVTM, CDR2 ANQGSEA. V dropped 5 bases and J dropped 4 bases, with 14 bases sitting between them. The CDR3 runs 13 residues. The CDR3 DNA reads TGCAGCGTTCGGGGATATAGGAGCACTGAAGCTTTCTTT. Translation: CSVRGYRSTEAFF.

Concerning this clonotype: Being one base from a much bigger clone, this may be a read error. Here the CDR3 omits its conserved ending phenylalanine or tryptophan, so a read error is the likely source. The rearrangement uses TRBV6-1 and TRBJ1-6, with 7 bases identical to TRBD1. This CDR3 spans 12 amino acids. Per germline, CDR1 MNHNS and CDR2 SASEGT. J was trimmed by 10 bases and V by 8 bases; bases with no gene match: 5. Here the CDR3 reads CASRDSGSPLHL. The CDR3 DNA follows: TGTGCCAGCCGGGACAGCGGGTCACCCCTCCACCTT.

There are many counts of this clonotype. The gene calls are TRBV6-5 and TRBJ2-7; D remains unclear. V was trimmed by 2 bases and J by 1 base, leaving 12 bases between them. The CDR3 spans 15 residues. Germline loops: CDR1 MNHEY, CDR2 SVGAGI. CDR3 sequence: CASSYSRLRSYEQYF. CDR3 in DNA: TGTGCCAGCAGTTACAGTCGACTGAGATCCTACGAGCAGTACTTC.

This clonotype was seen only a few times. V and J are TRBV19 and TRBJ1-6; D is perhaps TRBD1 (5 bases). This CDR3 has 13 amino acids. CDR1 and CDR2 (germline): LNHDA, SQIVND (reference sequence). The V end lost 6 bases, the J end lost 11 bases, and 14 bases lay between the germline ends. CDR3 DNA: TGTGCCAGTAGCGCCAGGGAGAATCCACCCCTCCACTTT. Translating gives CASSARENPPLHF.

Here the CDR3 DNA reads TGCAGTGCTAACGCGAGGGAGGGGAGAAGTGGCGGGGAGCTGTTTTTT. Its translation is CSANAREGRSGGELFF. V usage is TRBV20-1 and J usage is TRBJ2-2, with 7 bases fitting TRBD2. The CDR3 has 16 residues. Trimming removed 4 bases from V and 7 bases from J; junction bases left unmatched: 15. Looked up from germline, CDR1 is DFQATT and CDR2 is SNEGSKA (reference sequence).

This clonotype was counted only a few times. This chain joins TRBV12-3 or TRBV12-4 and TRBJ2-7; the D is unclear. Deletions cut 3 bases from V and 3 bases from J, with 9 bases between. This CDR3 is built from 13 residues. CDR3 region: CASSLSQHYEQYF. CDR3 DNA sequence: TGTGCCAGCAGTTTGAGTCAGCACTACGAGCAGTACTTC.

This chain uses TRBV29-1 with TRBJ2-7; the D is unclear. Germline loops: CDR1 SQVTM, CDR2 ANQGSEA. The CDR3 is 14 amino acids. V lost 0 bases and J lost 2, with 11 bases in between. The CDR3 DNA reads as TGCAGCGTTGAAGATAAGGGTTCGGCCTACGAGCAGTACTTC. Translating gives CSVEDKGSAYEQYF.

With regard to this clonotype: A much more abundant neighbour one base away suggests this may be a read error. J is TRBJ1-1 and V is TRBV6-2 or TRBV6-3; D perhaps matches TRBD1 (5 bases). Germline CDR1 and CDR2: MNHEY and SVGEGT. The CDR3 loop spans 16 amino acids. The germline V and J ends were trimmed by 0 bases and 3 bases, with 14 bases remaining between them. This CDR3 reads CASSYSWGFGDTEAFF. CDR3 DNA: TGTGCCAGCAGTTACTCGTGGGGGTTCGGGGACACTGAAGCTTTCTTT.

V usage is TRBV30 and J usage is TRBJ1-4; D is unclear. V was trimmed by 5 bases and J by 8 bases, leaving 9 bases between them. CDR1 GTSNPN and CDR2 SVGIG come from the germline V gene (reference sequence). The CDR3 sequence is 11 residues long. CDR3 sequence (DNA): TGTGCCTGGGGAGGACGGGAAAAACTGTTTTTT. Protein sequence: CAWGGREKLFF. The full variable domain, in which reference TRBV30 and TRBJ1-4 provide the parts outside the CDR3, is SQTIHQWPATLVQPVGSPLSLECTVEGTSNPNLYWYRQAAGRGLQLLFYSVGIGQISSEVPQNLSASRPQDRQFILSSKKLLLSDSGFYLCAWGGREKLFFGSGTQLSVL.

This clonotype was detected only a few times. The V call is TRBV6-1, the J call TRBJ1-2; 8 bases match TRBD1. The germline CDR1 and CDR2 sequences are MNHNS and SASEGT. The CDR3 extends over 12 amino acids. The junction had 8 bases not matched to a gene; V was cut back by 10 bases and J by 7 bases. CDR3 residues: CANPEDRAGYTF. CDR3 sequence (DNA): TGTGCCAACCCAGAGGACAGGGCTGGCTACACCTTC.

This clonotype has more than one count but fewer than ten. The chain recombines TRBV27 with TRBJ2-7, with D possibly matching TRBD1 (7 bases). The CDR3 totals 14 residues. The ends were cut back, 5 bases at V and 6 bases at J, with 17 bases in the middle. In germline, CDR1 is MNHEY, CDR2 SMNVEV (reference sequence). CDR3 amino acids: CASSPRAGTAEQYF. The CDR3 nucleotides are TGTGCCAGCAGTCCCCGTGCGGGGACAGCCGAGCAGTACTTC.

The sample holds many counts of this clonotype. The chain employs TRBV28 and TRBJ2-5, with TRBD1 identical over 8 bases. This CDR3 has 15 residues. The V and J ends lost 3 bases and 5 bases, in that order; junction bases with no gene match: 8. Germline loops: CDR1 MDHEN, CDR2 SYDVKM. Written as DNA, the CDR3 is TGTGCCAGCAGTTTTTGGACAGGGAGTGGGGAGACCCAGTACTTC. Translation gives CASSFWTGSGETQYF.

This clonotype has a handful of counts. The chain employs TRBV7-2 and TRBJ2-7, with a possible D match to TRBD2 (6 bases). CDR1 and CDR2 from the germline V gene are SGHTA and FQGNSA. The V and J ends lost 4 bases and 4 bases respectively, with 11 bases between them. This CDR3 is built from 13 residues. The CDR3 sequence: CASSWGDLYEQYF. CDR3 in DNA: TGTGCCAGCAGCTGGGGGGACTTATACGAGCAGTACTTC.

This clonotype was counted at least ten times. CDR3 nucleotides: TGTGCCAGCAGCTTAGTCGGTCACGCGAGGGGGATCGGCCAAGAGACCCAGTACTTC. Translating it yields CASSLVGHARGIGQETQYF. The chain is built from TRBV7-8 and TRBJ2-5; TRBD1 is a possible D gene (6 bases). The CDR3 is 19 residues long. Germline CDR1 is SGHVS and CDR2 is FQNEAQ. V shed 1 base and J shed 1 base, with 22 bases lying between them.

This CDR3 reads CASSYSRTEVNEQFF. Written as DNA, the CDR3 is TGTGCCAGCAGTTACTCGAGGACAGAGGTTAATGAGCAGTTCTTC. The chain couples TRBV6-2 or TRBV6-3 to TRBJ2-1; D is perhaps TRBD1 (6 bases). Germline V gene sequence: CDR1 MNHEY, CDR2 SVGEGT. Between the trimmed V and J ends, which lost 0 bases and 7 bases, there was a span of 13 bases. The CDR3 is 15 residues long.

This clonotype was seen at least ten times. The rearrangement joins TRBV6-1 to TRBJ1-6, with a possible D match to TRBD1 (5 bases). CDR3 size: 14 residues. The germline V and J ends were trimmed by 1 base and 6 bases, with 7 bases remaining between them. Germline CDR1 is MNHNS and CDR2 is SASEGT. The CDR3 DNA reads as TGTGCCAGCAGTGAAGGGGGGGGTAATTCACCCCTCCACTTT. Its protein is CASSEGGGNSPLHF.

V and J are TRBV25-1 and TRBJ1-2, with no clear D. Germline values: CDR1 MGHDK, CDR2 SYGVNS. V was clipped by 4 bases and J by 2 bases, with 8 bases between them. The CDR3 spans 13 residues. The CDR3 loop is CASSVGRNYGYTF. The CDR3 DNA is TGTGCCAGCAGTGTGGGTCGGAACTATGGCTACACCTTC.

The table lists this clonotype with a few counts. The chain is built from TRBV7-2 and TRBJ1-6; TRBD1 is a possible D gene (5 bases). The V and J ends lost 8 bases and 7 bases respectively, with 18 bases between them. The CDR3 length is 15 residues. CDR1 is SGHTA and CDR2 is FQGNSA in the germline V gene. CDR3 protein: CASRRPGPKNSPLHF. For the CDR3, the DNA is TGTGCCAGCCGCCGTCCGGGACCGAAGAATTCACCCCTCCACTTT.

This chain connects TRBV10-3 to TRBJ1-1; D unclear. The CDR3 has 12 amino acids. V was pared by 10 bases and J by 4 bases, with 13 bases between. Germline CDR1 and CDR2: ENHRY and SYGVKD. The CDR3: CASMAWGTEAFF. In DNA, the CDR3 is TGTGCCAGCATGGCCTGGGGCACTGAAGCTTTCTTT.

The chain uses TRBV12-3 or TRBV12-4 and TRBJ1-6; D unclear. Deletions cut 7 bases from V and 4 bases from J, with 5 bases between. The length of the CDR3 is 12 residues. The CDR3 region has the DNA TGTGCCAGCACCCATTATAATTCACCCCTCCACTTT. Amino acids: CASTHYNSPLHF.

This clonotype was observed a few times. The rearrangement uses TRBV19 and TRBJ2-3; 13 bases line up with TRBD2. J was trimmed by 3 bases and V by 9 bases; bases with no gene match: 3. There are 14 residues in the CDR3. Looked up from germline, CDR1 is LNHDA and CDR2 is SQIVND (reference sequence). Here the CDR3 DNA reads TGTGCCAGCCGGACTAGCGGGGGAACAGATACGCAGTATTTT. It yields the protein CASRTSGGTDTQYF.

This clonotype was found a few times. The chain employs TRBV4-3 and TRBJ1-1; 8 positions agree with TRBD1. The CDR3 spans 14 residues. Germline CDR1 reads LGHNA; CDR2 reads YSLEER. Trimming took 1 base from V and 8 from J; bases not matched to a gene: 6. The chain's CDR3 is CASSQGTGPVEAFF. The CDR3 DNA sequence: TGCGCCAGCAGCCAAGGGACAGGGCCCGTCGAAGCTTTCTTT.

Concerning this clonotype itself: A read error is possible here, since a much larger clone lies one base away. The rearrangement links TRBV15 to TRBJ1-4; D may be TRBD1 (6 bases). The CDR3 covers 16 residues. Germline V lookup: CDR1 LNHNV, CDR2 YYDKDF (reference sequence). CDR3 sequence reads: CATSPTRGATNEELFF. DNA for the CDR3: TGTGCCACCAGCCCAACCAGGGGTGCAACTAATGAAGAACTGTTTTTT.

This clonotype was counted at least ten times. The V gene is TRBV28, the J gene TRBJ2-2; TRBD2 aligns across 10 bases. This CDR3 region has 16 residues. V was clipped by 7 bases and J by 6 bases; unmatched bases: 11. The V gene's germline CDR1 is MDHEN and CDR2 SYDVKM. Here the CDR3 reads CASTSSGSRRAGELFF. CDR3 DNA sequence: TGTGCCAGCACCTCTAGCGGGAGTAGACGGGCCGGGGAGCTGTTTTTT.

This chain connects TRBV4-2 to TRBJ1-6; D remains ambiguous. Per the germline V gene, CDR1 is LGHNA and CDR2 is YNFKEQ. Trimming took off 3 bases at V and 9 bases at J, with 9 bases between the two ends. The CDR3 contains 13 residues. This CDR3 is CASSQGIGSPLHF. The DNA of the CDR3 is TGTGCCAGCAGCCAGGGTATTGGTTCACCCCTCCACTTT.

The chain joins TRBV18 to TRBJ2-3; 8 positions agree with TRBD1. The V gene's germline CDR1 is KGHSH and CDR2 LQKENI. V gave up 3 bases and J gave up 4 bases; unmatched junction bases: 6. This CDR3 contains 15 residues. CDR3 sequence: CASSPGQARADTQYF. The DNA for the CDR3 is TGTGCCAGCTCACCGGGACAGGCAAGAGCAGATACGCAGTATTTT.

The V call is TRBV27, the J call TRBJ2-3; D possibly corresponds to TRBD2 (8 bases). Germline V gene lookup returns CDR1 MNHEY and CDR2 SMNVEV (reference sequence). V shed 5 bases and J shed 6 bases, with 18 bases lying between them. The CDR3 has 15 amino acids. Here the CDR3 DNA reads TGTGCCAGCAGTCCGGGACTAGTGGGACAGGATACGCAGTATTTT. Its translation is CASSPGLVGQDTQYF.

This clonotype was seen only a few times. The V gene is TRBV6-1, the J gene TRBJ1-3; tentatively, D is TRBD1 (6 bases). V was clipped by 4 bases and J by 0 bases, with 10 bases between them. Per the germline V gene, CDR1 is MNHNS and CDR2 is SASEGT. The CDR3 consists of 15 residues. The CDR3 sequence: CASSGQVASGNTIYF. As DNA, the CDR3 is TGTGCCAGCAGTGGACAGGTCGCCTCTGGAAACACCATATATTTT.

This clonotype showed up just once. This chain links TRBV18 with TRBJ1-3; 7 bases agree with TRBD1. The CDR3 totals 17 residues. V was pared by 2 bases and J by 4 bases, with 11 bases of the junction left unmatched. CDR1 KGHSH and CDR2 LQKENI come from the germline V gene. CDR3 loop: CASSPELQGSGGNTIYF. The CDR3 coding sequence is TGTGCCAGCTCACCAGAGCTACAGGGGTCAGGAGGAAACACCATATATTTT.